The 23 T cell receptor beta chains reported below all come from one sample, sequenced in a study of OX40 agonist ivuxolimab in advanced cancers. Assay used: immunoSEQ multiplex PCR; TCRdb lists only in-frame clones, some missing. The table records 66,000 or so clones, around 85% of them present only once. The sequenced sample was CD4+ or CD8+ T cells sorted from blood, obtained in a trial of the OX40 agonist ivuxolimab. These TCRs come from an adult with an advanced solid tumor such as melanoma, head and neck, liver or kidney cancer.

This sequence joins TRBV10-3 and TRBJ1-2, with 8 bases fitting TRBD1. The CDR3 loop spans 13 amino acids. CDR1 and CDR2 from the germline V gene are ENHRY and SYGVKD. Trimming at V came to 2 bases and at J to 5 bases, leaving 1 base not matched to a gene. As DNA, the CDR3 is TGTGCCATCAGTGAGAGGACAGGGTATGGCTACACCTTC. It specifies CAISERTGYGYTF.

The genes are TRBV10-1 and TRBJ2-3; no reliable D call. This CDR3 comprises 13 residues. The germline V gene has CDR1 WNHNN and CDR2 SYGVQD (reference sequence). Trimming pared 0 bases from V and 7 bases from J, leaving 8 bases between. The DNA of the CDR3 is TGCGCCAGCAGTGAGTCGGGCACCTATACGCAGTATTTT. This encodes CASSESGTYTQYF.

This clone was observed once. V and J are TRBV2 and TRBJ1-2; the match to TRBD1 covers 7 bases. Per germline, CDR1 SNHLY and CDR2 FYNNEI. CDR3 length equals 14 residues. After removal of 7 bases from V and 8 bases from J, the junction contained 13 bases not matched to a gene. The CDR3 sequence is CASNPQGVLIGYTF. CDR3 DNA: TGTGCCAGCAACCCCCAGGGGGTTTTAATAGGCTACACCTTC.

The chain has TRBV27 and TRBJ2-7; 9 nucleotides align to TRBD1. In germline, CDR1 is MNHEY, CDR2 SMNVEV (reference sequence). The V gene end was trimmed by 5 bases and the J gene end by 3 bases; junction bases not matched to a gene: 2. This CDR3 contains 13 residues. CDR3 DNA: TGTGCCAGCAGTCGACAGGGGGGCTACGAGCAGTACTTC. This translates into CASSRQGGYEQYF.

The V call is TRBV6-4, the J call TRBJ2-1; D not resolved. CDR1 is MRHNA and CDR2 is SNTAGT in the germline V gene. Trimming took 2 bases from V and 4 from J, leaving 9 bases between them. The length of the CDR3 is 14 residues. DNA for the CDR3: TGTGCCAGCAGTGACGGCAACAGATACAATGAGCAGTTCTTC. Translated: CASSDGNRYNEQFF.

This chain uses TRBV7-9 with TRBJ1-1; the D is unclear. The CDR3 is 12 amino acids. The germline V gene encodes CDR1 SEHNR and CDR2 FQNEAQ (reference sequence). Trimming removed 1 base from V and 11 bases from J, with 11 bases in between. CDR3 nucleotides: TGTGCCAGCAGCTTAGAAGGCCTGGGGGCTTTCTTT. This gives the protein CASSLEGLGAFF.

The V gene is TRBV6-6, the J gene TRBJ2-2; unclear D gene. V gave up 8 bases and J gave up 1 base, with 8 bases separating them. Germline lookup yields CDR1 MNHNY and CDR2 SVGAGI (reference sequence). The CDR3 has 13 amino acids. CDR3 in DNA: TGTGCCAGCTTGGACGGGAACACCGGGGAGCTGTTTTTT. Its translation: CASLDGNTGELFF.

This clone has a handful of counts. The V gene is TRBV28, the J gene TRBJ2-7, with D possibly matching TRBD2 (5 bases). The germline V gene encodes CDR1 MDHEN and CDR2 SYDVKM. This CDR3 has 12 amino acids. The V end lost 6 bases, the J end lost 3 bases, and 9 bases lay between the germline ends. CDR3 residues: CASRLGVYEQYF. The CDR3 nucleotides are TGTGCCAGCAGACTCGGGGTCTACGAGCAGTACTTC.

This rearrangement joins TRBV14 to TRBJ2-7; TRBD2 agrees at 13 bases. CDR3 length: 15 amino acids. Germline assignment: CDR1 SGHDN and CDR2 FVKESK. Losses at the gene ends were 4 bases for V and 4 bases for J; bases not matched to a gene: 4. The CDR3 coding sequence is TGTGCCAGCAGCCTGGGACTAGCGGGAATGTACGAGCAGTACTTC. The encoded protein is CASSLGLAGMYEQYF.

The rearrangement links TRBV19 to TRBJ1-1; TRBD1 aligns across 10 bases. Germline trimming cut 5 bases from V and 0 bases from J; bases unmatched to any gene: 12. The CDR3 runs to 18 residues. Germline V lookup: CDR1 LNHDA, CDR2 SQIVND (reference sequence). The CDR3 loop is CASSLRQGARSMNTEAFF. The CDR3 DNA reads TGTGCCAGTAGTCTCCGACAGGGGGCTCGATCGATGAACACTGAAGCTTTCTTT.

In this sample, this clone turned up once. The chain has TRBV28 and TRBJ2-7, with 9 bases identical to TRBD1. The CDR3 has 15 amino acids. CDR1 is MDHEN, CDR2 SYDVKM, per germline. Losses at the gene ends were 5 bases for V and 4 bases for J; bases not matched to a gene: 9. CDR3 sequence reads: CASSPSQGAGYEQYF. The DNA for the CDR3 is TGTGCCAGCAGTCCCTCACAGGGGGCAGGTTACGAGCAGTACTTC.

This clone was observed a handful of times. V is TRBV5-1 and J is TRBJ2-1; TRBD1 might be the D (6 bases). The V end was cut by 1 base, the J end by 15 bases, with 14 bases between. From germline, CDR1 is SGHRS and CDR2 YFSETQ. CDR3 length: 12 residues. CDR3 amino acids: CASSLPGQVWFF. The CDR3 DNA reads as TGCGCCAGCAGCTTGCCGGGACAAGTTTGGTTCTTC.

The V gene is TRBV5-1, the J gene TRBJ2-1, with a possible D match to TRBD2 (6 bases). The CDR3 is 15 residues long. V lost 5 bases, J lost 3 bases, and 15 bases lay in between. The germline V gene encodes CDR1 SGHRS and CDR2 YFSETQ. The CDR3 DNA reads as TGCGCCAGCAGTTATAGCGGAGATTACTACAATGAGCAGTTCTTC. It encodes CASSYSGDYYNEQFF.

The genes are TRBV5-1 and TRBJ2-2; perhaps D is TRBD1 or TRBD2 (5 bases each). The V gene lost 0 bases and the J gene lost 2 bases, with 17 bases spanning the gap. Germline CDR1 is SGHRS and CDR2 is YFSETQ. The CDR3 length is 18 residues. CDR3 residues: CASSLVGVRGLNTGELFF. The CDR3 DNA reads TGCGCCAGCAGCTTGGTCGGGGTCCGGGGCCTAAACACCGGGGAGCTGTTTTTT.

The rearrangement uses TRBV9 and TRBJ2-1; D might be TRBD2 (5 bases). This CDR3 is built from 15 residues. Trimming took 4 bases from V and 0 from J, leaving 11 bases between them. Germline V lookup: CDR1 SGDLS, CDR2 YYNGEE. The CDR3 bases are TGTGCCAGCAGCCCACGGGGTTACTCCTACAATGAGCAGTTCTTC. As protein: CASSPRGYSYNEQFF.

The chain joins TRBV5-1 to TRBJ2-1, with 11 bases identical to TRBD2. Germline V gives CDR1 SGHRS, CDR2 YFSETQ. CDR3 length: 15 amino acids. After removal of 5 bases from V and 9 bases from J, the junction contained 10 bases not matched to a gene. Here the CDR3 DNA reads TGCGCCAGCAGACACCTAGCGGGGGGCCCCAGTGAGCAGTTCTTC. Translated, it gives CASRHLAGGPSEQFF.

This chain uses TRBV6-1 with TRBJ2-7, with D hard to call. Trimming removed 8 bases at V and 1 base at J, with 3 bases between. The CDR3 totals 10 residues. The germline V gene encodes CDR1 MNHNS and CDR2 SASEGT. The CDR3 protein is CASGSYEQYF. As DNA, the CDR3 is TGTGCCAGCGGGTCCTACGAGCAGTACTTC.

V is TRBV5-4 and J is TRBJ2-6; TRBD1 aligns across 10 bases. Germline V lookup: CDR1 SGHNT, CDR2 YYREEE (reference sequence). Trimming cost V 4 bases and J 1 base; bases outside gene matches: 5. CDR3 length equals 17 residues. The CDR3 coding sequence is TGTGCCAGCAGCCCCGGGACAGGGGCTTCTGGGGCCAACGTCCTGACTTTC. It yields the protein CASSPGTGASGANVLTF.

The chain carries TRBV5-1 and TRBJ2-5; TRBD1 is a possible D gene (5 bases). Germline V gene lookup returns CDR1 SGHRS and CDR2 YFSETQ. The germline V and J ends were trimmed by 4 bases and 5 bases, with 9 bases remaining between them. The CDR3 has 12 amino acids. CDR3 nucleotide sequence: TGCGCCAGCAGCCAGGGTAGGGAGACCCAGTACTTC. It codes for CASSQGRETQYF.

DNA for the CDR3: TGTGCCAGCAGTTATAATCTAGCGGCTCAAGAGACCCAGTACTTC. Translation: CASSYNLAAQETQYF. The J gene is TRBJ2-5, the V gene TRBV6-5; 7 nucleotides match TRBD2. Per the germline V gene, CDR1 is MNHEY and CDR2 is SVGAGI. Trimming removed 3 bases from V and 2 bases from J; junction bases left unmatched: 6. CDR3 size: 15 residues.

The chain is built from TRBV6-1 and TRBJ1-6; the D is unclear. V lost 7 bases and J lost 1, with 11 bases in between. The CDR3 consists of 15 residues. Germline lookup yields CDR1 MNHNS and CDR2 SASEGT. This CDR3 is CASNSLGSYNSPLHF. The DNA for the CDR3 is TGTGCCAGCAACTCCCTGGGGTCCTATAATTCACCCCTCCACTTT.

This rearrangement joins TRBV5-4 to TRBJ1-2, with 10 nucleotides matching TRBD1. Germline CDR1 is SGHNT and CDR2 is YYREEE (reference sequence). J was trimmed by 4 bases and V by 4 bases; bases with no gene match: 4. CDR3 length: 14 residues. CDR3 amino acids: CASSPGQGSYGYTF. CDR3 nucleotides: TGTGCCAGCAGCCCGGGACAGGGGTCCTATGGCTACACCTTC.

V is TRBV27 and J is TRBJ2-1; D is unresolved. V gave up 8 bases and J gave up 0 bases, with 8 bases separating them. The CDR3 totals 13 residues. Germline V CDR1 and CDR2: MNHEY, SMNVEV (reference sequence). The CDR3 reads CASYGSSYNEQFF. CDR3 DNA: TGTGCCAGCTACGGTAGCTCCTACAATGAGCAGTTCTTC.